One and the same sample provided the 13 T cell receptor beta chains below, sequenced in a study of response to subunit inactivated influenza vaccine. One entry per CDR3 protein, called by TCRdb with MiXCR from the RT-PCR reads. The sample yields approximately 520,000 distinct CDR3 sequences, approximately 15% seen once. The source material was CD4+ T cells sorted from PBMCs, sampled less than 30 months after vaccination. The receptors stem from a man aged 45 to 75 who received an inactivated influenza vaccine.

This clonotype was found a few times. The J gene is TRBJ2-7, the V gene TRBV20-1; 7 nucleotides match TRBD2. The CDR3 sequence is 17 residues long. V was pared by 4 bases and J by 5 bases, with 20 bases of the junction left unmatched. The germline V gene has CDR1 DFQATT and CDR2 SNEGSKA (reference sequence). The chain's CDR3 is CSAIPPGGVPSSDEQYF. The CDR3, as DNA: TGCAGTGCTATCCCCCCGGGGGGAGTCCCCTCATCGGACGAGCAGTACTTC.

The chain carries TRBV5-4 and TRBJ2-3, with 7 positions matching TRBD2. V lost 1 base and J lost 1; bases outside the gene matches: 3. CDR1 is SGHNT and CDR2 is YYREEE in the germline V gene (reference sequence). CDR3 size: 15 residues. The CDR3 DNA reads as TGTGCCAGCAGCTTGCGGGGGGTGGGCACAGATACGCAGTATTTT. This sequence encodes CASSLRGVGTDTQYF.

This clonotype was seen at least ten times. The chain couples TRBV5-1 to TRBJ2-5, with TRBD1 matching 7 bases. Losses at the gene ends were 4 bases for V and 6 bases for J; bases not matched to a gene: 12. This CDR3 has 15 residues. Germline CDR1 and CDR2: SGHRS and YFSETQ. CDR3 protein: CASSGSDRATKTQYF. The CDR3 DNA reads TGCGCCAGCAGCGGATCAGACAGGGCTACGAAGACCCAGTACTTC.

The rearrangement links TRBV5-5 to TRBJ2-5; D might be TRBD1 or TRBD2, each matching 6 bases. Germline CDR1 reads SGHKS; CDR2 reads YYEKEE (reference sequence). V lost 0 bases, J lost 4 bases, and 13 bases lay in between. The CDR3 is made up of 15 amino acids. This CDR3 is CASSLVVGGLETQYF. Here the CDR3 DNA reads TGTGCCAGCAGCTTGGTGGTCGGGGGCTTAGAGACCCAGTACTTC. Looking up the rest from reference TRBV5-5 and TRBJ2-5 gives the full variable domain: DAGVTQSPTHLIKTRGQQVTLRCSPISGHKSVSWYQQVLGQGPQFIFQYYEKEERGRGNFPDRFSARQFPNYSSELNVNALLLGDSALYLCASSLVVGGLETQYFGPGTRLLVL.

The chain has TRBV4-2 and TRBJ1-2, with D possibly being TRBD1 (5 bases). The length of the CDR3 is 16 residues. Germline V lookup: CDR1 LGHNA, CDR2 YNFKEQ. V lost 1 base, J lost 0 bases, and 12 bases lay in between. The CDR3 here is CASSQAQGRPNYGYTF. CDR3 coding DNA: TGTGCCAGCAGCCAAGCTCAGGGCCGACCTAACTATGGCTACACCTTC.

The gene calls are TRBV21-1 and TRBJ2-3. TRBV21-1 is flagged as a pseudogene. The CDR3 totals 17 residues. CDR3 nucleotides: TGTGCCAGCAGCAAAGGACGACTTCGACCCTACACAGATACGCAGTATTTT. As protein: CASSKGRLRPYTDTQYF.

V is TRBV19 and J is TRBJ2-1, with D possibly being TRBD1 (5 bases). Looked up from germline, CDR1 is LNHDA and CDR2 is SQIVND (reference sequence). V was pared by 4 bases and J by 7 bases, with 11 bases between. The CDR3 has 13 residues. The DNA of the CDR3 is TGTGCCAGTAGTACAAGCAGGGCGAATGAGCAGTTCTTC. Its translation: CASSTSRANEQFF.

This clonotype appeared many times. The genes are TRBV5-1 and TRBJ2-5, with 7 bases that match TRBD2. Germline V gene sequence: CDR1 SGHRS, CDR2 YFSETQ. V trimming: 5 bases; J trimming: 5 bases; junction bases outside the gene matches: 9. This CDR3 comprises 14 residues. The CDR3 DNA is TGCGCCAGCAGGCCTAGCGGCGCGGGGGAGACCCAGTACTTC. Its protein product is CASRPSGAGETQYF.

This clonotype was observed a few times. This rearrangement joins TRBV18 to TRBJ2-3; 8 nucleotides line up with TRBD1. V shed 3 bases, J shed 1 base, and the junction held 3 bases outside the gene matches. The CDR3 has 15 residues. Germline CDR1 KGHSH, CDR2 LQKENI. The CDR3 DNA sequence: TGTGCCAGCTCACCTTCGGGACAGGGCACAGATACGCAGTATTTT. It yields the protein CASSPSGQGTDTQYF.

The chain is built from TRBV10-3 and TRBJ2-7; D is perhaps TRBD1 (6 bases). Per the germline V gene, CDR1 is ENHRY and CDR2 is SYGVKD. V dropped 10 bases and J dropped 5 bases, with 15 bases sitting between them. The CDR3 has 12 residues. The CDR3 protein is CATQTGQHEQYF. The CDR3 DNA sequence: TGTGCCACACAAACCGGACAGCACGAGCAGTACTTC.

There are a few counts of this clonotype. The V call is TRBV10-3, the J call TRBJ2-7; 11 bases fit TRBD1. The CDR3 spans 17 residues. The J segment lost 3 bases and the V segment lost 6 bases, leaving 13 bases of the junction unmatched. Germline assignment: CDR1 ENHRY and CDR2 SYGVKD. The CDR3 nucleotides are TGTGCCATCAGCACAAACTTAGGACAGGGGGCAAACTACGAGCAGTACTTC. Translation gives CAISTNLGQGANYEQYF.

The table lists this clonotype with a few counts. V usage is TRBV4-1 and J usage is TRBJ1-2; unclear D gene. Germline V CDR1 and CDR2: MGHRA, YSYEKL. The CDR3 covers 15 residues. V was clipped by 0 bases and J by 5 bases, with 13 bases between them. The CDR3 loop reads CASSQDSGIRYGYTF. DNA of the CDR3: TGCGCCAGCAGCCAAGATTCGGGGATTAGGTATGGCTACACCTTC.

This clonotype showed up just a few times. The V and J genes are TRBV4-3 and TRBJ2-7; TRBD2 agrees at 7 bases. V lost 1 base to trimming and J lost 0 bases; unmatched junction nucleotides: 9. CDR1 and CDR2 (germline): LGHNA, YSLEER. This CDR3 has 17 residues. The CDR3 loop is CASSQAARGSGSYEQYF. The CDR3 nucleotides read TGCGCCAGCAGCCAAGCCGCCCGCGGGAGTGGCTCCTACGAGCAGTACTTC.